This T cell receptor (beta chain) comes out of a study of cytomegalovirus exposure and HLA in healthy donors. The sample holds a few counts of this clone. At the time of sampling, donors were nominally healthy, though unrecorded immune exposures were likely. Germline-derived CDR1 and CDR2 are ENHRY and SYGVKD. V trimming: 0 bases; J trimming: 1 base; junction bases outside the gene matches: 2. The CDR3 contains 16 residues. The PCR contained 60 Vbeta and 13 Jbeta primers. Assay: immunoSEQ multiplex PCR; the TCRdb copy retains only in-frame clones and omits some. The sample holds about 97,000 clones, roughly a tenth seen once.

This chain links TRBV10-3 with TRBJ2-5, with 10 bases that match TRBD2. The TCR sequence derives from a man between 50 and 59 years old in good health and CMV-seropositive. Material for sequencing was PBMCs. Here the CDR3 reads CAISESTSGPQETQYF. The CDR3 coding sequence is TGTGCCATCAGTGAGTCGACTAGCGGGCCCCAAGAGACCCAGTACTTC.